This T cell receptor beta chain is from a study of blood T cell repertoires in COVID-19. In the original workflow: From reference gene primer amplification, estimates of nucleated cell counts were derived. Using immunoSEQ multiplex PCR, the repertoire was profiled, and TCRdb retains in-frame clones only, with some absent. V and J calls and clone size are copied from that table; D and trimming were computed from the DNA. Of 90,000 to 130,000 clones in the sample, 80% to 90% were seen once. V dropped 2 bases and J dropped 5 bases, with 9 bases sitting between them. CDR1 and CDR2 from the germline V gene are MNHEY and SMNVEV (reference sequence). This CDR3 contains 13 residues.

The sequencing input was peripheral blood. This sequence was found in a human donor in a cohort sampled during active COVID-19. The chain carries TRBV27 and TRBJ1-1; possible D gene TRBD1, 5 bases. This CDR3 reads CASSLAGPTEAFF. DNA of the CDR3: TGTGCCAGCAGTTTAGCAGGGCCGACTGAAGCTTTCTTT.